The 18 T cell receptor beta chains presented below share a single source sample, sequenced in a study of blood T cell repertoires in COVID-19. Method: immunoSEQ multiplex PCR; TCRdb's copy keeps in-frame clones and lacks some. This sample has more than 13,000 clones, with about 90% found just once. Sequencing input: peripheral blood. Receptors originate from a human donor in a cohort sampled during active COVID-19.

The chain is built from TRBV5-3 and TRBJ1-3; no clear D. TRBV5-3 is an ORF, with its function uncertain. The CDR3 is made up of 15 amino acids. Trimming removed 4 bases from V and 2 bases from J, with 13 bases in between. CDR3 DNA: TGTGCCAGAAGCGTCAGGTGGGCCCCTGGAAACACCATATATTTT. The encoded protein is CARSVRWAPGNTIYF.

The CDR3: CASSYPAGGSYEQYF. Here the CDR3 DNA reads TGTGCCAGCAGTTACCCGGCAGGGGGCTCCTACGAGCAGTACTTC. This chain joins TRBV6-5 and TRBJ2-7; the match to TRBD1 covers 7 bases. With V trimmed by 2 bases and J by 0 bases, 4 bases remained unmatched. The CDR3 consists of 15 residues. Germline V lookup: CDR1 MNHEY, CDR2 SVGAGI.

This clone turned up a few times. The J gene is TRBJ2-7, the V gene TRBV7-3; TRBD2 is a possible D gene (6 bases). The germline gives CDR1 SGHTA, CDR2 FQGTGA. Trimming shortened V by 1 base and J by 6 bases, and 10 bases separated the two germline ends. CDR3 size: 13 residues. CDR3 amino acids: CASSLMRGGEQYF. DNA of the CDR3: TGTGCCAGCAGCTTAATGCGGGGAGGCGAGCAGTACTTC.

V is TRBV12-5 and J is TRBJ2-7; D might be TRBD1 (6 bases). The CDR3 is 15 residues long. V lost 5 bases, J lost 0 bases, and 14 bases lay in between. Germline CDR1 is LGHNT and CDR2 is FRNRAP. The CDR3 DNA is TGTGCTAGTGGTAAGGGACATGAGAGCTCCTACGAGCAGTACTTC. Translated, it gives CASGKGHESSYEQYF.

The sample holds one count of this clone. The chain uses TRBV7-8 and TRBJ2-5; 10 bases line up with TRBD1. The trim removed 1 base at V and 5 bases at J, leaving 10 bases unmatched. From germline, CDR1 is SGHVS and CDR2 FQNEAQ. The CDR3 runs to 17 residues. CDR3 nucleotide sequence: TGTGCCAGCAGCTTAGGACCCCCGGACAGGGGGTGGGAGACCCAGTACTTC. Translation: CASSLGPPDRGWETQYF. The variable domain in full, with the rest retrieved from reference TRBV7-8 and TRBJ2-5, is GAGVSQSPRYKVAKRGQDVALRCDPISGHVSLFWYQQALGQGPEFLTYFQNEAQLDKSGLPSDRFFAERPEGSVSTLKIQRTQQEDSAVYLCASSLGPPDRGWETQYFGPGTRLLVL.

The chain is built from TRBV2 and TRBJ2-3; D ambiguous. The germline V and J ends were trimmed by 7 bases and 8 bases, with 16 bases remaining between them. The CDR3 runs 13 residues. From germline, CDR1 is SNHLY and CDR2 FYNNEI. CDR3 nucleotides: TGTGCCAGCAAGTATGAGGCGGTTGGTACGCAGTATTTT. It is translated as CASKYEAVGTQYF.

V and J are TRBV11-3 and TRBJ2-5, with 11 bases fitting TRBD2. CDR1 is SGHNT and CDR2 is YENEEA in the germline V gene. This CDR3 region has 14 residues. V was pared by 5 bases and J by 2 bases, with 1 base of the junction left unmatched. In DNA, the CDR3 is TGTGCCAGCAGCCTAGCGGGGGGACAAGAGACCCAGTACTTC. Translating gives CASSLAGGQETQYF.

The rearrangement joins TRBV30 to TRBJ2-7; TRBD1 is a possible D gene (6 bases). Trimming took off 5 bases at V and 1 base at J, with 15 bases between the two ends. The CDR3 contains 14 residues. Looked up from germline, CDR1 is GTSNPN and CDR2 is SVGIG (reference sequence). The CDR3 protein is CAWGSGTPSYEQYF. CDR3 in DNA: TGTGCCTGGGGATCGGGGACACCTTCCTACGAGCAGTACTTC. Full variable domain (missing parts from reference TRBV30 and TRBJ2-7): SQTIHQWPATLVQPVGSPLSLECTVEGTSNPNLYWYRQAAGRGLQLLFYSVGIGQISSEVPQNLSASRPQDRQFILSSKKLLLSDSGFYLCAWGSGTPSYEQYFGPGTRLTVT.

The chain is built from TRBV18 and TRBJ1-1; 8 nucleotides match TRBD1. The CDR3 has 17 amino acids. Germline values: CDR1 KGHSH, CDR2 LQKENI. V shed 5 bases and J 1 base; nucleotides not matched to a gene: 12. The CDR3 DNA reads TGTGCCAGCTCAACGAGGCAGGGGGCTCTTGGGAACACTGAAGCTTTCTTT. It codes for CASSTRQGALGNTEAFF.

Written as DNA, the CDR3 is TGTGCCAGCAGTTACCCCACTTTCGACCAGGGGGTTAGGGAGACCCAGTACTTC. Residues: CASSYPTFDQGVRETQYF. The chain couples TRBV6-2 or TRBV6-3 to TRBJ2-5, with TRBD1 matching over 7 bases. The CDR3 is 18 amino acids. The ends lost 2 bases at V and 5 bases at J; junction bases unmatched: 17. From germline, CDR1 is MNHEY and CDR2 SVGEGT.

The V gene is TRBV18, the J gene TRBJ2-7; D might be TRBD2 (5 bases). With 3 bases removed from V and 3 bases from J, the gap between germline ends came to 12 bases. In germline, CDR1 is KGHSH, CDR2 LQKENI. The CDR3 has 14 residues. The CDR3 sequence is CASSPAGGSYEQYF. CDR3 bases: TGTGCCAGCTCACCGGCGGGCGGTAGCTACGAGCAGTACTTC.

The chain is built from TRBV3-1 (or the pseudogene TRBV3-2) and TRBJ2-3; TRBD1 agrees at 10 bases. CDR3 size: 16 residues. In germline, CDR1 is LGHDT, CDR2 YNNKEL (reference sequence). V was pared by 4 bases and J by 5 bases, with 9 bases of the junction left unmatched. The CDR3 DNA reads as TGTGCCAGCAGCCTGGGAGGGACAGGGGCGGGAGATACGCAGTATTTT. Translated: CASSLGGTGAGDTQYF.

This rearrangement joins TRBV3-1 (or the pseudogene TRBV3-2) to TRBJ1-4; D unclear. This CDR3 contains 16 residues. V gave up 4 bases and J gave up 3 bases, with 15 bases separating them. The germline gives CDR1 LGHDT, CDR2 YNNKEL (reference sequence). The CDR3 loop reads CASSPYPGVSNEKLFF. The CDR3 DNA reads TGTGCCAGCAGCCCGTATCCCGGGGTATCTAATGAAAAACTGTTTTTT.

The chain links TRBV2 to TRBJ1-6, with TRBD1 as a possible D gene (5 bases). The CDR3 extends over 12 amino acids. Germline CDR1 is SNHLY and CDR2 is FYNNEI. V was cut by 6 bases and J by 7 bases, with 7 bases left in between. The CDR3 is CASRGGNSPLHF. In DNA, the CDR3 is TGTGCCAGCAGGGGGGGGAATTCACCCCTCCACTTT.

This chain uses TRBV19 with TRBJ1-2, with 10 bases identical to TRBD1. Unmatched junction bases numbered 7, after V lost 9 bases and J lost 3 bases. Germline loops: CDR1 LNHDA, CDR2 SQIVND (reference sequence). The CDR3 is 14 amino acids. CDR3 sequence reads: CASGGTGADYGYTF. DNA of the CDR3: TGTGCCAGCGGGGGGACAGGGGCCGACTATGGCTACACCTTC.

The rearrangement uses TRBV2 and TRBJ2-3; D perhaps matches TRBD2 (6 bases). Deletions cut 5 bases from V and 6 bases from J, with 9 bases between. Germline CDR1 reads SNHLY; CDR2 reads FYNNEI. The CDR3 has 12 residues. CDR3 loop: CASSFAGDTQYF. DNA of the CDR3: TGTGCCAGCAGTTTCGCGGGGGATACGCAGTATTTT.

V is TRBV28 and J is TRBJ2-7; a weak D match, TRBD1 (5 bases). V was pared by 6 bases and J by 0 bases, with 18 bases between. CDR3 length: 16 residues. Germline-derived CDR1 and CDR2 are MDHEN and SYDVKM. For the CDR3, the DNA is TGTGCCAGCAGCACCTCAAGACCTACAGGCTCCTACGAGCAGTACTTC. Protein: CASSTSRPTGSYEQYF.

The count of this clone is one. The J gene is TRBJ2-1, the V gene TRBV24-1; TRBD1 aligns across 8 bases. The CDR3 is made up of 14 amino acids. With V trimmed by 4 bases and J by 6 bases, 4 bases remained unmatched. Germline V CDR1 and CDR2: KGHDR, SFDVKD. The CDR3: CATSDPTGGNEQFF. The CDR3 bases are TGTGCCACCAGTGACCCAACAGGGGGCAATGAGCAGTTCTTC.